This T cell receptor beta chain was recovered during a study of identical twins. With V trimmed by 5 bases and J by 2 bases, 8 bases remained unmatched. The CDR3 loop spans 15 amino acids. Germline CDR1 MNHNS, CDR2 SASEGT. TCRdb re-called the 5' RACE reads with MiXCR, one entry per CDR3 protein. The data contain 200,000 to 250,000 distinct CDR3 sequences, roughly 7.5% of them singletons. The sample was also reused in another study, on yellow fever vaccine responses in identical twins.

The TCR comes from a woman between 18 and 29 years old in good health. The V and J genes are TRBV6-1 and TRBJ2-7, with 8 bases lining up with TRBD2. The material sequenced was memory (CD45RO+) T cells sorted from blood. This CDR3 is CASSRNTSGTYEQYF. The CDR3 DNA is TGTGCCAGCAGTCGGAATACTAGCGGAACCTACGAGCAGTACTTC.